This T cell receptor (beta chain) comes out of a study of cytomegalovirus exposure and HLA in healthy donors. Broader study findings: Certain indistinguishable V segments, among them TRBV6-2 and TRBV6-3, were excluded. Later findings reportedly placed an Asian-associated ancestry cluster below the approximately 700-donor mean for N-insertions. Roughly uniform sequencing depth across donors was assumed, possibly incorrectly.

Germline loops: CDR1 GTSNPN, CDR2 SVGIG (reference sequence). The CDR3 covers 16 residues. The PCR was carried out with 60 Vbeta primers and 13 Jbeta primers. TCRdb's table, derived via immunoSEQ multiplex PCR, lists solely in-frame clones and lacks some. Of 150,000 to 200,000 clones in the sample, approximately 84% were seen once. A remark on this clone: The antigen remains unidentified.

The receptor was derived from a boy under 18 in good health and CMV-seronegative. The material sequenced was PBMCs. The chain combines TRBV30 with TRBJ2-2; D may be TRBD2 (7 bases). CDR3: CASNRGGPWGTGELFF. In DNA form, the CDR3 reads TGTGCTTCCAATAGGGGGGGGCCTTGGGGCACCGGGGAGCTGTTTTTT.